The 3 T cell receptor beta chains below all came from one sample that was sequenced in a study of blood T cell repertoires in COVID-19. Libraries were prepared by immunoSEQ multiplex PCR; TCRdb keeps only in-frame clonotypes and omits some of them. The repertoire consists of 190,000 or so clones, with 65% to 90% occurring once and the leading ten covering 10% to 15%. The sequenced sample was PBMCs or T cells enriched from blood (not recorded which). All receptors derive from a man aged 35 to 55 who had recovered from COVID-19.

The chain uses TRBV28 and TRBJ1-5, with no clear D. Germline assignment: CDR1 MDHEN and CDR2 SYDVKM. V shed 3 bases and J shed 2 bases, with 8 bases lying between them. The CDR3 loop spans 14 amino acids. CDR3 DNA: TGTGCCAGCAGTTTGCCGAGCGGCAATCAGCCCCAGCATTTT. Protein product: CASSLPSGNQPQHF. The variable domain in full, with the rest retrieved from reference TRBV28 and TRBJ1-5, is DVKVTQSSRYLVKRTGEKVFLECVQDMDHENMFWYRQDPGLGLRLIYFSYDVKMKEKGDIPEGYSVSREKKERFSLILESASTNQTSMYLCASSLPSGNQPQHFGDGTRLSIL.

A remark on this clone: Other DNA sequences of this sample code for an identical CDR3. The rearrangement links TRBV6-5 to TRBJ2-1, with TRBD2 matching 7 bases. This CDR3 is 15 amino acids long. Germline lookup yields CDR1 MNHEY and CDR2 SVGAGI. Unmatched junction bases numbered 6, after V lost 3 bases and J lost 4 bases. CDR3 in amino acids: CASSYSASGYNEQFF. The CDR3 DNA follows: TGTGCCAGCAGTTATTCGGCTAGCGGTTACAATGAGCAGTTCTTC.

V and J are TRBV5-1 and TRBJ2-5, with TRBD2 as a possible D gene (5 bases). Trimming removed 0 bases at V and 5 bases at J, with 11 bases between. Per the germline V gene, CDR1 is SGHRS and CDR2 is YFSETQ. The CDR3 length is 14 residues. The CDR3 reads CASSLVVGVETQYF. The CDR3 DNA sequence: TGCGCCAGCAGCTTGGTGGTGGGAGTGGAGACCCAGTACTTC. The full variable domain, completed using reference TRBV5-1 and TRBJ2-5, is KAGVTQTPRYLIKTRGQQVTLSCSPISGHRSVSWYQQTPGQGLQFLFEYFSETQRNKGNFPGRFSGRQFSNSRSEMNVSTLELGDSALYLCASSLVVGVETQYFGPGTRLLVL.